This TCR beta chain was captured by sequencing in a study of shared clonotypes between healthy human individuals. TCRdb keeps only in-frame clones here, not all; method: immunoSEQ multiplex PCR. The sample includes 2 million to 2.5 million clones, approximately 95% of them seen just once. The TCR was taken from a man aged 18 to 29 in good health. Some clones in this sample may be carry-over from other donors' samples. Material for sequencing was naive CD4+ T cells from PBMCs. Subset: CD45RA+ positively selected.

The CDR3 here is CSAGLAGVDNEQFF. CDR3 coding DNA: TGCAGCGCGGGACTAGCGGGAGTCGACAATGAGCAGTTCTTC. J is TRBJ2-1 and V is TRBV29-1; 14 bases are a match to TRBD2. The CDR3 length is 14 residues. Trimming at V came to 7 bases and at J to 5 bases, leaving 4 bases not matched to a gene. From germline, CDR1 is SQVTM and CDR2 ANQGSEA.